This note documents a single T cell receptor (beta chain) sequence. Data came from immunoSEQ multiplex PCR; TCRdb stores just in-frame clones and leaves some out. This sample has under 300,000 clones, with approximately 84% found just once. The data derive from a study of cytomegalovirus exposure and HLA in healthy donors. This CDR3 has 15 amino acids. From germline, CDR1 is LGHNT and CDR2 FRNRAP. V gave up 0 bases and J gave up 4 bases, with 13 bases separating them. Sequenced sample: PBMCs. V and J are TRBV12-5 and TRBJ2-7; D might be TRBD2 (5 bases). The receptor was isolated from a woman under 40 in good health and CMV-seropositive. The CDR3 region has the DNA TGTGCTAGTGGTTTGGTACGAGGGTTAGGGTACGAGCAGTACTTC. Amino acid sequence: CASGLVRGLGYEQYF.